Following are 14 T cell receptor beta chains from one sample sequenced in a study of vaccination and CD4 T cells after COVID-19. Treatment defined: roughly 10-day PBMC culture with coronavirus spike peptide pools or control peptides (ViraFEST assay). The assay that was used to sequence DNA from cultured CD4+ T cells was the Oncomine TCR Beta short-read assay. Via MiXCR, TCRdb re-called the PCR reads, giving one row per CDR3 protein. The table has 20,000 to 25,000 distinct CDR3 sequences, around 50% seen once. Their antigens remain unidentified. Sample: CD4+ T cells from blood, cultured in vitro. The receptors come from a human donor who had recovered from COVID-19.

The gene calls are TRBV24-1 and TRBJ1-2; a weak D match, TRBD1 (6 bases). Germline loops: CDR1 KGHDR, CDR2 SFDVKD. The CDR3 spans 13 residues. V was pared by 7 bases and J by 8 bases, with 16 bases between. The CDR3 sequence is CATRGGAGEGYTF. Here the CDR3 DNA reads TGTGCCACCAGGGGCGGGGCAGGGGAAGGCTACACCTTC.

There are a few counts of this clonotype. The V call is TRBV10-1, the J call TRBJ2-2; D is ambiguous. Germline CDR1 is WNHNN and CDR2 is SYGVQD (reference sequence). There are 14 residues in the CDR3. Trimming left V 3 bases short and J 3 bases short, with 8 bases between. CDR3 protein: CASSDGEYTGELFF. In DNA form, the CDR3 reads TGCGCCAGCAGTGATGGAGAATACACCGGGGAGCTGTTTTTT.

The chain recombines TRBV7-2 with TRBJ1-5; possibly TRBD1 for D (5 bases). Looked up from germline, CDR1 is SGHTA and CDR2 is FQGNSA. Trimming left V 2 bases short and J 8 bases short, with 10 bases between. The length of the CDR3 is 13 residues. CDR3 sequence: CASSLSLGEPQHF. CDR3 DNA: TGTGCCAGCAGCTTATCCCTAGGGGAGCCCCAGCATTTT.

This clonotype has just one count. The chain is built from TRBV7-8 and TRBJ1-1; D uncertain. The CDR3 contains 13 residues. CDR1 is SGHVS and CDR2 is FQNEAQ in the germline V gene. V was clipped by 1 base and J by 0 bases, with 3 bases between them. The CDR3 sequence is CASSLVLNTEAFF. As DNA, the CDR3 is TGTGCCAGCAGCTTAGTACTGAACACTGAAGCTTTCTTT.

The chain combines TRBV20-1 with TRBJ1-2; D is undetermined. V was trimmed by 3 bases and J by 8 bases, leaving 7 bases between them. CDR3 size: 10 residues. Germline V gene lookup returns CDR1 DFQATT and CDR2 SNEGSKA (reference sequence). CDR3 in amino acids: CSARREGYTF. The CDR3 coding sequence is TGCAGTGCTAGGCGGGAGGGCTACACCTTC.

The chain combines TRBV20-1 with TRBJ1-1; perhaps TRBD1 as D (5 bases). Germline-derived CDR1 and CDR2 are DFQATT and SNEGSKA (reference sequence). The V end was cut by 3 bases, the J end by 5 bases, with 13 bases between. This CDR3 is built from 13 residues. CDR3 sequence: CSASVRGWTEAFF. The CDR3 DNA reads TGCAGTGCTAGCGTTAGGGGATGGACTGAAGCTTTCTTT.

The J gene is TRBJ1-5, the V gene TRBV19, with a weak D call TRBD1 (6 bases). The CDR3 has 13 residues. Germline V gene lookup returns CDR1 LNHDA and CDR2 SQIVND (reference sequence). Trimming cost V 8 bases and J 7 bases, with 15 bases left between them. The CDR3 DNA is TGTGCCAGTGGGAAGGACAGTCGGCAGCCCCAGCATTTT. Encoded protein: CASGKDSRQPQHF.

In its sample, this clonotype was seen a few times. The CDR3 DNA follows: TGCAGTGCTAGTAGACTTACAGATACGCAGTATTTT. Amino acid sequence: CSASRLTDTQYF. The chain combines TRBV20-1 with TRBJ2-3; no definite D call. V was shortened by 3 bases and J by 3 bases, with 7 bases between the two germline ends. The CDR3 extends over 12 amino acids. The V gene's germline CDR1 is DFQATT and CDR2 SNEGSKA (reference sequence).

The chain combines TRBV5-4 with TRBJ2-7; D is perhaps TRBD1 or TRBD2 (5 bases each). Between the trimmed V and J ends, which lost 9 bases and 3 bases, there was a span of 13 bases. The CDR3 spans 12 residues. Germline values: CDR1 SGHNT, CDR2 YYREEE (reference sequence). The CDR3 DNA reads TGTGCCACGAACAGCGGACACTACGAGCAGTACTTC. Its protein is CATNSGHYEQYF.

This clonotype was found a few times. The J gene is TRBJ1-3, the V gene TRBV21-1; the table gives TRBD1 as D, unverified against the DNA. TRBV21-1 corresponds to a pseudogene. This CDR3 has 17 amino acids. Here the CDR3 reads CASSQTGQGSNGNTIYF. CDR3 DNA sequence: TGTGCCAGCAGCCAGACAGGACAGGGATCGAATGGAAACACCATATATTTT.

The chain couples TRBV2 to TRBJ2-3, with no clear D. The CDR3 has 15 residues. Germline CDR1 reads SNHLY; CDR2 reads FYNNEI. Trimming cost V 4 bases and J 2 bases, with 13 bases left between them. In DNA form, the CDR3 reads TGTGCCAGCAGTGTGTCGCGGAAGCCCACAGATACGCAGTATTTT. As protein: CASSVSRKPTDTQYF.

V is TRBV7-2 and J is TRBJ2-5; TRBD2 aligns across 7 bases. J lost 2 bases, V lost 3 bases, and 9 bases had no gene match. Germline V gives CDR1 SGHTA, CDR2 FQGNSA. The CDR3 covers 16 residues. The CDR3 DNA sequence: TGTGCCAGCAGCTTTAATAGCGGGCCCCTTCAAGAGACCCAGTACTTC. As protein: CASSFNSGPLQETQYF. Together with reference TRBV7-2 and TRBJ2-5, the CDR3 gives the full variable domain: GAGVSQSPSNKVTEKGKDVELRCDPISGHTALYWYRQSLGQGLEFLIYFQGNSAPDKSGLPSDRFSAERTGGSVSTLTIQRTQQEDSAVYLCASSFNSGPLQETQYFGPGTRLLVL.

The chain uses TRBV20-1 and TRBJ1-5, with TRBD1 matching over 9 bases. This CDR3 spans 14 amino acids. Germline V CDR1 and CDR2: DFQATT, SNEGSKA (reference sequence). With 3 bases clipped from V and 5 bases from J, the junction kept 5 bases outside the gene matches. The CDR3 nucleotides are TGCAGTGCTAGGTCGACAGGGGGTTATCAGCCCCAGCATTTT. This sequence encodes CSARSTGGYQPQHF.

This clonotype was observed a handful of times. The V gene is TRBV12-3 or TRBV12-4, the J gene TRBJ1-2; a weak D match, TRBD1 (6 bases). This CDR3 has 14 residues. The V end was cut by 3 bases, the J end by 4 bases, with 12 bases between. CDR3 protein: CASSFSRGAYGYTF. The CDR3 DNA reads TGTGCCAGCAGTTTTAGCAGGGGAGCCTATGGCTACACCTTC.